These T cell receptor beta chains were read from a single sample in a study of T-cell reconstitution after alpha-beta-depleted transplantation in children. TCRdb fed the PCR reads into MiXCR, producing one record per CDR3 protein. The profile shows more than 450,000 distinct CDR3 sequences, about 17% of them singletons. The sample was PBMCs from the stem cell graft donor, taken from the stem cell graft. The receptors stem from a human donor who donated a stem cell graft to a child with acute lymphoblastic leukemia. Both conserved end residues are part of each CDR3. The D gene is left open where the match is weak. Size is stated for part of the rows, as once, few or many counts, or as a class when the clone is expanded.

few,.,TRBV12-3/TRBV12-4,TRBJ1-4,CASSPYIWRLFF,TGTGCCAGCAGTCCCTATATCTGGAGACTGTTTTTT
.,.,TRBV7-6,TRBJ2-1,CASSLAPRGNEQFF,TGTGCCAGCAGCTTGGCCCCTCGGGGCAATGAGCAGTTCTTC
few,.,TRBV3-1,TRBJ2-4,CASSQPGGYKNIQYF,TGTGCCAGCAGCCAACCTGGGGGGTACAAAAACATTCAGTACTTC
.,TRBD2,TRBV24-1,TRBJ2-1,CATSDSGTSYEQFF,TGTGCCACCAGTGACTCCGGGACTAGCTATGAGCAGTTCTTC
.,.,TRBV6-1,TRBJ1-1,CASSRLQNTEAFF,TGTGCCAGCAGTCGCCTTCAGAACACTGAAGCTTTCTTT
.,.,TRBV7-8,TRBJ2-1,CASSQIGAEQFF,TGTGCCAGCAGCCAAATTGGCGCTGAGCAGTTCTTC
.,.,TRBV27,TRBJ2-2,CASSLEGLLPGELFF,TGTGCCAGCAGTTTGGAGGGCCTGCTACCCGGGGAGCTGTTTTTT
.,TRBD2,TRBV18,TRBJ2-2,CASSPMGGRNTGELFF,TGTGCCAGCTCACCAATGGGCGGGAGGAACACCGGGGAGCTGTTTTTT
.,TRBD1,TRBV27,TRBJ2-5,CASRDRGGGTQYF,TGTGCCAGCAGGGACAGGGGGGGTGGAACCCAGTACTTC
few,.,TRBV20-1,TRBJ2-2,CSLRASNTGELFF,TGCAGTTTAAGGGCCTCAAACACCGGGGAGCTGTTTTTT
.,TRBD1,TRBV19,TRBJ1-2,CASSAPGQSYGYTF,TGTGCCAGTAGTGCCCCGGGACAGTCCTATGGCTACACCTTC
.,TRBD2,TRBV12-3/TRBV12-4,TRBJ2-1,CASRKREESDEQFF,TGTGCCAGCAGAAAGCGGGAGGAGAGCGATGAGCAGTTCTTC
.,TRBD2,TRBV29-1,TRBJ2-1,CSVAGIAGVLEQFF,TGCAGCGTTGCTGGGATAGCGGGAGTCCTTGAGCAGTTCTTC
.,.,TRBV24-1,TRBJ2-1,CATSEGLAAYNEQFF,TGTGCCACCAGTGAAGGGCTCGCGGCCTACAATGAGCAGTTCTTC
.,.,TRBV18,TRBJ2-7,CASSPSAGLNYEQYF,TGTGCCAGCTCACCATCGGCAGGCTTAAACTACGAGCAGTACTTC
few,.,TRBV10-2,TRBJ1-5,CASSEWTALQPQHF,TGCGCCAGCAGTGAGTGGACAGCCCTCCAGCCCCAGCATTTT
.,.,TRBV5-1,TRBJ2-3,CASSFNPRRYTDTQYF,TGCGCCAGCAGCTTTAATCCCCGACGCTACACAGATACGCAGTATTTT
.,.,TRBV29-1,TRBJ2-5,CSVDSIEETQYF,TGCAGCGTTGACAGCATCGAAGAGACCCAGTACTTC
many,.,TRBV5-1,TRBJ2-5,CASSLAAVQETQYF,TGCGCCAGCAGCTTGGCAGCGGTACAAGAGACCCAGTACTTC
few,TRBD2,TRBV12-3/TRBV12-4,TRBJ2-7,CASKPREGPHEQYF,TGTGCCAGCAAACCCAGGGAGGGTCCCCACGAGCAGTACTTC
.,.,TRBV27,TRBJ2-2,CASSLVGLGIGELFF,TGTGCCAGCAGCCTGGTCGGGTTGGGAATCGGGGAGCTGTTTTTT
few,.,TRBV12-3/TRBV12-4,TRBJ2-7,CASSLKDPYEQYF,TGTGCCAGCAGTTTGAAGGACCCCTACGAGCAGTACTTC
many,.,TRBV4-1,TRBJ1-1,CASSQTFLPANEAFF,TGCGCCAGCAGCCAAACGTTTCTCCCGGCAAATGAAGCTTTCTTT
few,TRBD2,TRBV9,TRBJ2-1,CASSARLAAYNEQFF,TGTGCCAGCAGCGCCAGACTAGCCGCCTACAATGAGCAGTTCTTC
.,.,TRBV5-6,TRBJ2-1,CATTLGNEQFF,TGTGCCACAACCCTGGGCAATGAGCAGTTCTTC
.,.,TRBV4-2,TRBJ2-7,CASGVYEQYF,TGTGCCAGTGGGGTGTACGAGCAGTACTTC
many,TRBD2,TRBV10-3,TRBJ2-7,CAIGAGTSSAEQYF,TGTGCCATCGGCGCCGGGACTAGCTCCGCCGAGCAGTACTTC
.,.,TRBV5-1,TRBJ2-6,CASRTTSSGANVLTF,TGCGCCAGCAGGACAACGAGCTCTGGGGCCAACGTCCTGACTTTC
few,TRBD2,TRBV27,TRBJ2-1,CASSLSAGGTWNEQFF,TGTGCCAGCAGTTTATCGGCGGGGGGCACTTGGAATGAGCAGTTCTTC
.,.,TRBV11-2,TRBJ1-2,CASSSDRSYGYTF,TGTGCCAGCAGCTCTGACAGAAGCTATGGCTACACCTTC
few,.,TRBV5-6,TRBJ2-5,CASSMGLNLRETQYF,TGTGCCAGCAGCATGGGACTCAACCTCCGGGAGACCCAGTACTTC
.,TRBD1,TRBV29-1,TRBJ1-2,CSVVTGGVYGYTF,TGCAGCGTTGTCACAGGGGGTGTCTATGGCTACACCTTC
.,TRBD2,TRBV11-1,TRBJ2-2,CASSSPTSGTPNTGELFF,TGTGCCAGCAGCTCGCCTACTAGCGGGACCCCGAACACCGGGGAGCTGTTTTTT
few,.,TRBV5-1,TRBJ1-2,CASSRGALGLPPMGYTF,TGCGCCAGCAGCCGGGGGGCTTTGGGACTACCACCAATGGGCTACACCTTC
many,TRBD2,TRBV2,TRBJ2-1,CASSDRLAEPYNEQFF,TGTGCCAGCAGTGACCGACTAGCGGAGCCCTACAATGAGCAGTTCTTC
.,TRBD2,TRBV18,TRBJ2-3,CASSPGLAGGKDTQYF,TGTGCCAGCTCACCAGGACTAGCGGGAGGGAAAGATACGCAGTATTTT
.,TRBD2,TRBV10-3,TRBJ2-3,CAISGAGTTDTQYF,TGTGCCATCAGTGGAGCGGGAACGACAGATACGCAGTATTTT
few,.,TRBV5-5,TRBJ1-1,CASSRVGGRVAFF,TGTGCCAGCAGCAGGGTGGGGGGTCGAGTAGCTTTCTTT
.,.,TRBV5-1,TRBJ2-1,CASRGGYNEQFF,TGCGCCAGCAGAGGGGGCTACAATGAGCAGTTCTTC
few,.,TRBV7-2,TRBJ2-3,CASSPPPAQDTQYF,TGTGCCAGCAGCCCACCTCCGGCCCAAGATACGCAGTATTTT
.,.,TRBV4-1,TRBJ1-1,CASSAKPSPYNTEAFF,TGCGCCAGCAGCGCAAAGCCCAGCCCTTACAACACTGAAGCTTTCTTT
once,.,TRBV24-1,TRBJ2-7,CATEGLTYYEQYF,TGTGCCACGGAGGGACTCACCTACTACGAGCAGTACTTC
.,TRBD1,TRBV2,TRBJ1-4,CASRTGGQEKLFF,TGTGCCAGCAGAACAGGGGGGCAGGAAAAACTGTTTTTT
.,TRBD2,TRBV6-1,TRBJ2-5,CASTGTSAETQYF,TGTGCCAGCACCGGGACTAGCGCGGAGACCCAGTACTTC
many,TRBD1,TRBV10-2,TRBJ1-1,CASRGQTPENTEAFF,TGCGCCAGCAGGGGACAGACTCCCGAGAACACTGAAGCTTTCTTT
.,.,TRBV5-1,TRBJ2-1,CASSGNNEQFF,TGCGCCAGCAGCGGGAACAATGAGCAGTTCTTC
few,.,TRBV5-1,TRBJ2-1,CASSLLSRAHEQFF,TGCGCCAGCAGCTTACTCTCGAGAGCCCATGAGCAGTTCTTC
few,TRBD2,TRBV12-3/TRBV12-4,TRBJ2-1,CASSFLSGLAVYNEQFF,TGTGCCAGCAGTTTCCTCTCGGGACTAGCGGTTTACAATGAGCAGTTCTTC
few,.,TRBV5-1,TRBJ1-4,CASSLAGGGETEKLFF,TGCGCCAGCAGCTTGGCCGGAGGAGGGGAGACTGAAAAACTGTTTTTT
.,.,TRBV7-3,TRBJ2-7,CASSSLYSMLTHEQYF,TGTGCCAGCAGCTCCCTATATAGTATGCTAACCCACGAGCAGTACTTC
.,TRBD1,TRBV7-9,TRBJ1-2,CASSPGTGVSSGGYTF,TGTGCCAGCAGCCCCGGGACAGGGGTTAGTTCGGGAGGCTACACCTTC
many,.,TRBV7-9,TRBJ2-7,CASSIYAGGRYEQYF,TGTGCCAGCAGCATCTACGCAGGTGGTCGGTACGAGCAGTACTTC